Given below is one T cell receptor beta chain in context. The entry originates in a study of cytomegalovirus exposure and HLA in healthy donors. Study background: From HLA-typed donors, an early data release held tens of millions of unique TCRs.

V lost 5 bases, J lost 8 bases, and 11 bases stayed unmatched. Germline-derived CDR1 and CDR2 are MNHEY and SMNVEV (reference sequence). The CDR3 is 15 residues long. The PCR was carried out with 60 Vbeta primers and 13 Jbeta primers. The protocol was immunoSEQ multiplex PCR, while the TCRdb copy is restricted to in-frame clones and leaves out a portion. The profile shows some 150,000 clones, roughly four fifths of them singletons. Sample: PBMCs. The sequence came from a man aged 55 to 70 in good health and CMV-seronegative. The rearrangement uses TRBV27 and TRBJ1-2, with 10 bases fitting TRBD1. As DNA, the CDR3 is TGTGCCAGCAGTCTCCCGGGACAGGGGCCAGGGGGCTACACCTTC. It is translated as CASSLPGQGPGGYTF.